This T cell receptor (beta chain) comes out of a study of CD8 T cells in ankylosing spondylitis. One entry per CDR3 protein, called by TCRdb with MiXCR from the 5' RACE reads. The repertoire holds 150,000 to 200,000 distinct CDR3 sequences, roughly 30% seen once, with approximately 6% in the top ten. The CDR3 is 15 amino acids. V was trimmed by 0 bases and J by 2 bases, leaving 10 bases between them. The germline V gene has CDR1 SGHAT and CDR2 FQNNGV. The rearrangement joins TRBV11-2 to TRBJ1-1; D gene ambiguous. The receptor comes from a male donor with ankylosing spondylitis. Sample: synovial fluid, either unsorted or a sorted T cell fraction (not recorded which). The CDR3: CASSLEPGRNTEAFF. CDR3 nucleotide sequence: TGTGCCAGCAGCTTAGAGCCAGGACGCAACACTGAAGCTTTCTTT.